The 22 T cell receptor beta chains below were found in one sample sequenced in a study of T cells in narcolepsy. Profiled with immunoSEQ multiplex PCR; TCRdb holds only in-frame clones, not every one. The sample records around 32,000 clones, 82% being singletons. Sequencing used CD45RA- memory CD4+ T cells from PBMCs. The receptors originated from a human donor with narcolepsy.

The V call is TRBV6-6, the J call TRBJ1-4; D is undetermined. CDR3 length: 14 amino acids. The V gene's germline CDR1 is MNHNY and CDR2 SVGAGI (reference sequence). V lost 0 bases and J 5 bases, leaving 7 bases between the germline ends. The CDR3 DNA sequence: TGTGCCAGCAGTTACTCGACCCCCAATGAAAAACTGTTTTTT. Encoded protein: CASSYSTPNEKLFF.

With regard to this clone: An end of the junction does not agree with germline; a read error may underlie this. The chain has TRBV7-7 and TRBJ1-1; no clear D gene. The CDR3 extends over 13 amino acids. The germline CDR1 and CDR2 sequences are SSHAT and FNYEAQ (reference sequence). The CDR3 sequence: CASSSDINTEAFF. The CDR3 DNA is TGTGCTAGCAGCTCCGATATTAACACTGAAGCTTTCTTT.

J is TRBJ1-2 and V is TRBV7-8, with D possibly matching TRBD1 (5 bases). Germline CDR1 is SGHVS and CDR2 is FQNEAQ. Trimming shortened V by 3 bases and J by 8 bases, and 16 bases separated the two germline ends. The CDR3 covers 14 residues. The chain's CDR3 is CASSLGLPVGGYTF. Here the CDR3 DNA reads TGTGCCAGCAGCTTGGGACTGCCGGTTGGGGGCTACACCTTC.

The chain combines TRBV28 with TRBJ2-7; possible D gene TRBD2, 7 bases. Germline CDR1 reads MDHEN; CDR2 reads SYDVKM. Trimming took off 5 bases at V and 1 base at J, with 27 bases between the two ends. This CDR3 comprises 19 residues. The CDR3 sequence is CASSPAWGKGGRESYEQYF. CDR3 nucleotides: TGTGCCAGCAGTCCCGCATGGGGTAAAGGGGGGAGGGAGTCCTACGAGCAGTACTTC.

V and J are TRBV14 and TRBJ1-1; TRBD1 aligns across 10 bases. CDR1 is SGHDN, CDR2 FVKESK, per germline. The CDR3 is made up of 15 amino acids. V trimming: 4 bases; J trimming: 4 bases; junction bases outside the gene matches: 6. The CDR3 sequence is CASSRDRGRSTEAFF. The DNA of the CDR3 is TGTGCCAGCAGCCGAGACAGGGGGCGAAGCACTGAAGCTTTCTTT.

The DNA of the CDR3 is TGTGCCAGCAGTTACATCGACACCATATATTTT. This encodes CASSYIDTIYF. V usage is TRBV6-1 and J usage is TRBJ1-3; no clear D gene. Germline lookup yields CDR1 MNHNS and CDR2 SASEGT. The V end was cut by 5 bases, the J end by 8 bases, with 7 bases between. The CDR3 is 11 residues long.

V gene TRBV6-6 combines with J gene TRBJ2-5; D ambiguous. This CDR3 comprises 13 residues. Trimming shortened V by 0 bases and J by 6 bases, and 8 bases separated the two germline ends. Germline V gives CDR1 MNHNY, CDR2 SVGAGI (reference sequence). The CDR3 is CASSYSSTQTQYF. CDR3 nucleotide sequence: TGTGCCAGCAGTTACTCTAGCACGCAGACCCAGTACTTC.

V gene TRBV28 combines with J gene TRBJ1-5; 7 bases are a match to TRBD1. V lost 3 bases, J lost 6 bases, and 2 bases stayed unmatched. Looked up from germline, CDR1 is MDHEN and CDR2 is SYDVKM. CDR3 length: 13 amino acids. CDR3 protein: CASSFRTGQPQHF. DNA for the CDR3: TGTGCCAGCAGTTTTAGGACAGGTCAGCCCCAGCATTTT. The whole variable domain, remainder taken from reference TRBV28 and TRBJ1-5, is DVKVTQSSRYLVKRTGEKVFLECVQDMDHENMFWYRQDPGLGLRLIYFSYDVKMKEKGDIPEGYSVSREKKERFSLILESASTNQTSMYLCASSFRTGQPQHFGDGTRLSIL.

In the case of this clone: Different DNA sequences within this sample yield the same CDR3. This rearrangement joins TRBV9 to TRBJ1-6, with 9 bases that match TRBD1. CDR1 is SGDLS and CDR2 is YYNGEE in the germline V gene. This CDR3 region has 16 residues. J gave up 10 bases and V 4 bases, and 12 bases lay outside the gene matches. The CDR3 is CASSPRAGQGQSPLHF. The CDR3 coding sequence is TGTGCCAGCAGCCCCCGGGCGGGACAGGGACAATCACCCCTCCACTTT.

This chain joins TRBV18 and TRBJ1-2; a possible D gene is TRBD1 (5 bases). V was trimmed by 3 bases and J by 13 bases, leaving 18 bases between them. CDR3 length equals 13 residues. Germline assignment: CDR1 KGHSH and CDR2 LQKENI. CDR3 region: CASSPPGSAEGTF. The CDR3 DNA is TGTGCCAGCTCACCCCCAGGGTCCGCCGAAGGCACCTTC.

This sequence joins TRBV29-1 and TRBJ2-3; D perhaps matches TRBD2 (8 bases). CDR1 is SQVTM and CDR2 is ANQGSEA in the germline V gene. The CDR3 extends over 14 amino acids. The V end lost 6 bases, the J end lost 4 bases, and 17 bases lay between the germline ends. CDR3 in amino acids: CSVKTGRGADTQYF. CDR3 DNA: TGCAGCGTGAAGACAGGGCGGGGGGCAGATACGCAGTATTTT.

The chain uses TRBV21-1 and TRBJ2-7. TRBV21-1 is a known pseudogene. This CDR3 has 13 residues. The CDR3: CASRDGATYEQYF. In nucleotides, the CDR3 is TGTGCCAGCAGAGACGGGGCTACCTACGAGCAGTACTTC.

The chain links TRBV7-2 to TRBJ2-5; D might be TRBD1 or TRBD2, each matching 5 bases. The CDR3 contains 13 residues. Trimming cost V 8 bases and J 0 bases, with 10 bases left between them. Germline loops: CDR1 SGHTA, CDR2 FQGNSA. The DNA of the CDR3 is TGTGCCAGCTCGGGGCAGTACCAAGAGACCCAGTACTTC. Its protein product is CASSGQYQETQYF.

The gene calls are TRBV28 and TRBJ2-3, with unresolved D. Germline-derived CDR1 and CDR2 are MDHEN and SYDVKM. The CDR3 sequence is 13 residues long. Trimming stripped 5 bases from V and 1 base from J, with 7 bases between. The CDR3 region has the DNA TGTGCCAGCAGTCTCCACGGCACAGATACGCAGTATTTT. It specifies CASSLHGTDTQYF.

This chain connects TRBV19 to TRBJ2-5, with 10 bases fitting TRBD2. The CDR3 runs to 13 residues. J gave up 5 bases and V 4 bases, and 1 base lay outside the gene matches. CDR1 is LNHDA, CDR2 SQIVND, per germline (reference sequence). The CDR3 reads CASSRGLAETQYF. DNA for the CDR3: TGTGCCAGTAGTAGGGGACTAGCGGAGACCCAGTACTTC.

The chain joins TRBV2 to TRBJ2-5; the D call may be TRBD1 or TRBD2 (6 bases each). Trimming took 4 bases from V and 4 from J, leaving 10 bases between them. Germline CDR1 SNHLY, CDR2 FYNNEI. The CDR3 runs to 13 residues. DNA for the CDR3: TGTGCCAGCAGTGTACAGGGAGGAGAGACCCAGTACTTC. It translates to CASSVQGGETQYF.

The rearrangement uses TRBV9 and TRBJ2-7, with 11 positions matching TRBD2. The CDR3 is 14 amino acids. Trimming at V came to 4 bases and at J to 5 bases, leaving 5 bases not matched to a gene. Looked up from germline, CDR1 is SGDLS and CDR2 is YYNGEE. The CDR3 DNA reads TGTGCCAGCAGCCCTCGACTAGCGGGAAACGAGCAGTACTTC. Amino acids: CASSPRLAGNEQYF.

J is TRBJ2-5 and V is TRBV14; no firm D call. The CDR3 contains 16 residues. Trimming took 6 bases from V and 4 from J, leaving 21 bases between them. The V gene's germline CDR1 is SGHDN and CDR2 FVKESK. The CDR3 region is CASRPAGSFSGETQYF. The CDR3 DNA reads TGTGCCAGCAGGCCAGCCGGCTCCTTCTCAGGAGAGACCCAGTACTTC. Full variable domain (missing parts from reference TRBV14 and TRBJ2-5): EAGVTQFPSHSVIEKGQTVTLRCDPISGHDNLYWYRRVMGKEIKFLLHFVKESKQDESGMPNNRFLAERTGGTYSTLKVQPAELEDSGVYFCASRPAGSFSGETQYFGPGTRLLVL.

Only a few counts were recorded for this clone. CDR3: CASSEVGTGVLSYEQYF. In nucleotides, the CDR3 is TGTGCCAGCAGTGAAGTTGGGACAGGGGTATTGTCCTACGAGCAGTACTTC. The chain joins TRBV6-1 to TRBJ2-7, with 10 bases matching TRBD1. CDR3 length: 17 amino acids. J was trimmed by 1 base and V by 1 base; bases with no gene match: 7. CDR1 and CDR2 from the germline V gene are MNHNS and SASEGT.

The chain joins TRBV6-5 to TRBJ2-1; 8 nucleotides line up with TRBD1. J was trimmed by 7 bases and V by 6 bases; bases with no gene match: 11. Germline V gene data show CDR1 as MNHEY and CDR2 as SVGAGI. The CDR3 is 15 residues long. The CDR3 loop reads CASSQRTGTPNEQFF. CDR3 bases: TGTGCCAGCAGCCAGAGGACAGGGACCCCTAATGAGCAGTTCTTC.

The chain combines TRBV18 with TRBJ2-1; no clear D gene. CDR3 size: 13 residues. V was pared by 2 bases and J by 10 bases, with 12 bases between. Looked up from germline, CDR1 is KGHSH and CDR2 is LQKENI. The CDR3, as DNA: TGTGCCAGCTCACCATCCGGTCGCGAGGAGCAGTTCTTC. Protein product: CASSPSGREEQFF.

The rearrangement links TRBV6-6 to TRBJ1-3, with D tentatively TRBD1 (6 bases). The CDR3 sequence is 14 residues long. Germline CDR1 MNHNY, CDR2 SVGAGI (reference sequence). Deletions cut 2 bases from V and 4 bases from J, with 9 bases between. The CDR3 nucleotides are TGTGCCAGCAGTTACGAGGGGGGGGGAAACACCATATATTTT. Protein product: CASSYEGGGNTIYF.